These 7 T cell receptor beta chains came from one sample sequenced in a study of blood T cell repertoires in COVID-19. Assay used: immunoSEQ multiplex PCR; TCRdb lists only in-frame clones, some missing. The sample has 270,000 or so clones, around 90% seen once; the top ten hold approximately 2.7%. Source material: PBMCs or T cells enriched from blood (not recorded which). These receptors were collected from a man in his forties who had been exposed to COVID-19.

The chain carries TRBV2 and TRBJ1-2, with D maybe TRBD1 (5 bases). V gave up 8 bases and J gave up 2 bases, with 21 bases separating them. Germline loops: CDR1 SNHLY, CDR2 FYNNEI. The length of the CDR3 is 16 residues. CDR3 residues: CASLHKTGTSNYGYTF. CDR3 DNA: TGTGCCAGCCTACACAAAACAGGAACTTCGAACTATGGCTACACCTTC.

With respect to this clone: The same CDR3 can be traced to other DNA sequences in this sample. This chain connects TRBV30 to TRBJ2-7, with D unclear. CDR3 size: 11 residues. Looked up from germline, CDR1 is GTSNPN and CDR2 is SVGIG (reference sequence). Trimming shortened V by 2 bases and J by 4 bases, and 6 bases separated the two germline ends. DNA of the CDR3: TGTGCCTGGAGTCCCTCTTACGAGCAGTACTTC. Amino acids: CAWSPSYEQYF.

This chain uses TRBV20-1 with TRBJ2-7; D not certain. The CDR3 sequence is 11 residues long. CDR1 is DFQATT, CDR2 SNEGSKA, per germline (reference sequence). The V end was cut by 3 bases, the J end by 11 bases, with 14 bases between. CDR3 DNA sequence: TGCAGTGCTAGTCGAGGCGACCTTGAGTACTTC. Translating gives CSASRGDLEYF.

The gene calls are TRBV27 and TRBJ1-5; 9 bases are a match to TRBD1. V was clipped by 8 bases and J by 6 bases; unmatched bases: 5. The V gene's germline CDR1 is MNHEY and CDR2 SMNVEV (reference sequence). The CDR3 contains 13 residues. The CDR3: CASRDREGQPQHF. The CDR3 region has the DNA TGTGCCAGCCGGGACAGGGAGGGTCAGCCCCAGCATTTT.

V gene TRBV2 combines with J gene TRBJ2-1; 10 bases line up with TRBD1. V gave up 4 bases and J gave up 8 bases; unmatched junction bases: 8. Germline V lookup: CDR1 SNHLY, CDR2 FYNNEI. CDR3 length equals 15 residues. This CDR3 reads CASSGDRGLIDEQFF. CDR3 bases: TGTGCCAGCAGTGGCGACAGGGGGCTAATCGATGAGCAGTTCTTC.

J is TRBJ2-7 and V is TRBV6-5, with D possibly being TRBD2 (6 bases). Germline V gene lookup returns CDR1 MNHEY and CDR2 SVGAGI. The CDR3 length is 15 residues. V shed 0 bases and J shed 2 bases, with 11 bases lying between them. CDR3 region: CASSYSRDSPYEQYF. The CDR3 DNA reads TGTGCCAGCAGTTACTCGAGGGACTCCCCCTACGAGCAGTACTTC.

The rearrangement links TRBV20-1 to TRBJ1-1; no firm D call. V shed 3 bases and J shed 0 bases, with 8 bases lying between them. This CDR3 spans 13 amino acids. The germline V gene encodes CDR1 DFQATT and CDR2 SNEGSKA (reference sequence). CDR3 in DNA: TGCAGTGCTAGTGTGGCCCTGAACACTGAAGCTTTCTTT. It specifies CSASVALNTEAFF.